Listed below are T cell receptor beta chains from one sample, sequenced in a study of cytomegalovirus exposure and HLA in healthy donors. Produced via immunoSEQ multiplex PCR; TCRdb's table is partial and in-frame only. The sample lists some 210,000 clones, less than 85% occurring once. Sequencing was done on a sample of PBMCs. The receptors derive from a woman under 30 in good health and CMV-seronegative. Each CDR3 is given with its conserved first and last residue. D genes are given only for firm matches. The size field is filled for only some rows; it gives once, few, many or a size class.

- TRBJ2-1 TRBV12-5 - CASGPRGSSYNEQFF TGTGCTAGTGGACCCCGGGGGAGCTCCTACAATGAGCAGTTCTTC
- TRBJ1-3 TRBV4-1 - CASSQDRGAGNTIYF TGCGCCAGCAGCCAAGATCGGGGAGCTGGAAACACCATATATTTT
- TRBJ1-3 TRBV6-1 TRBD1 CASSATGVRGNTIYF TGTGCCAGCAGTGCTACAGGGGTAAGAGGAAACACCATATATTTT
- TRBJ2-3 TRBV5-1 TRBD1 CASSLGDRAFTDTQYF TGCGCCAGCAGCTTGGGGGACAGGGCCTTCACAGATACGCAGTATTTT
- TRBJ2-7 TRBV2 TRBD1 CAFIRDRGSYEQYF TGTGCTTTCATCCGGGACAGGGGCTCCTACGAGCAGTACTTC
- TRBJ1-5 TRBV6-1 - CASTGGNNQPQHF TGTGCCAGCACCGGGGGTAACAATCAGCCCCAGCATTTT
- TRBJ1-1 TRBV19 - CASSTQDIMNTEAFF TGTGCCAGTAGTACCCAGGACATCATGAACACTGAAGCTTTCTTT
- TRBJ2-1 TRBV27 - CASSPTRGRFNEQFF TGTGCCAGCAGTCCGACACGTGGGCGTTTCAATGAGCAGTTCTTC
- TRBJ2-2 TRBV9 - CANSNTGELFF TGTGCCAACTCGAACACCGGGGAGCTGTTTTTT
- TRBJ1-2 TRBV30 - CAWSPGNYGYTF TGTGCCTGGAGCCCAGGGAACTATGGCTACACCTTC
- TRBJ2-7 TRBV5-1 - CASSLTGEQYF TGCGCCAGCAGCTTGACAGGGGAGCAGTACTTC
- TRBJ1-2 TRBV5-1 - CASSLGQDYGYTF TGCGCCAGCAGCTTGGGACAGGACTATGGCTACACCTTC
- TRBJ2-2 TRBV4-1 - CASSPEARGNTGELFF TGCGCCAGCAGCCCCGAGGCACGGGGGAACACCGGGGAGCTGTTTTTT
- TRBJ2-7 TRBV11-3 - CASSFTVGVPYEQYF TGTGCCAGCAGCTTCACGGTCGGGGTCCCCTACGAGCAGTACTTC
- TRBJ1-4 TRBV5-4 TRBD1 CASSGGPTGRGEKLFF TGTGCCAGCAGTGGGGGCCCGACAGGGCGCGGTGAAAAACTGTTTTTT
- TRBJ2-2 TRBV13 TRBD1 CASSFQPWTGTQNTGELFF TGTGCCAGCAGCTTCCAGCCCTGGACAGGGACCCAGAACACCGGGGAGCTGTTTTTT
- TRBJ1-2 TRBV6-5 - CASKRSERYGYTF TGTGCCAGCAAGCGGAGTGAGCGTTATGGCTACACCTTC
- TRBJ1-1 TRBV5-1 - CASSLARGRTEAFF TGCGCCAGCAGCTTGGCTCGGGGTAGGACTGAAGCTTTCTTT
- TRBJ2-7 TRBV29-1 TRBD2 CSVVAGPSYEQYF TGCAGCGTCGTAGCGGGCCCTTCCTACGAGCAGTACTTC
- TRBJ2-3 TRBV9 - CASSVGGGGGTDTQYF TGTGCCAGCAGCGTAGGAGGAGGGGGGGGCACAGATACGCAGTATTTT
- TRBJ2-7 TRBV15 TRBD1 CATSTGTGPYEQYF TGTGCCACCAGCACCGGGACAGGTCCCTACGAGCAGTACTTC
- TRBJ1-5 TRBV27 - CASSPYEGKAQPQHF TGTGCCAGCAGTCCCTATGAGGGAAAGGCTCAGCCCCAGCATTTT
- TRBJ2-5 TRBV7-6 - CASSLFSDSQETQYF TGTGCCAGCAGCTTATTTTCGGACAGTCAAGAGACCCAGTACTTC
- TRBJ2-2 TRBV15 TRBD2 CATSRLGTSGQPWTGELFF TGTGCCACCAGCAGACTTGGGACTAGCGGACAACCTTGGACCGGGGAGCTGTTTTTT
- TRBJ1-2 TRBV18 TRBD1 CASSPEGQGYYGYTF TGTGCCAGCTCTCCAGAAGGACAGGGATACTATGGCTACACCTTC
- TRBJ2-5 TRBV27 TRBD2 CASRTRGVSQETQYF TGTGCCAGCAGGACCCGGGGGGTCTCCCAAGAGACCCAGTACTTC
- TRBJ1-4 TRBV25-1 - CASSERTSTNEKLFF TGTGCCAGCAGTGAGAGGACATCAACTAATGAAAAACTGTTTTTT
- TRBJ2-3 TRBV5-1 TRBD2 CASSQGLAGGLGTQYF TGCGCCAGCAGCCAAGGACTAGCGGGAGGGCTCGGTACGCAGTATTTT
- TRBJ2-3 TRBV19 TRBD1 CASQRQGNVDTQYF TGTGCCAGCCAGAGACAGGGGAATGTGGATACGCAGTATTTT
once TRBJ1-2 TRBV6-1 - CASSEGPGRLYGYTF TGTGCCAGCAGTGAAGGTCCGGGCAGACTCTATGGCTACACCTTC
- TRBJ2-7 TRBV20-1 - CSANYEQYF TGCAGTGCTAACTACGAGCAGTACTTC
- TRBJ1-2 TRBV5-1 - CASSLAGEGGYTF TGCGCCAGCAGCTTGGCCGGGGAGGGAGGCTACACCTTC
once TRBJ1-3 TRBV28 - CASSSSQSSGNTIYF TGTGCCAGCAGTTCCTCACAGAGCTCTGGAAACACCATATATTTT
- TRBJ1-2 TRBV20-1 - CSASRDYGYTF TGCAGTGCTAGTCGGGACTATGGCTACACCTTC
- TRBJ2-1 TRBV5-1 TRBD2 CASSLGGMILEEQFF TGCGCCAGCAGCCTGGGGGGGATGATACTGGAGGAGCAGTTCTTC
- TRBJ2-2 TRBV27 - CASSLLTGFDTGELFF TGTGCCAGCAGTTTATTAACGGGATTCGACACCGGGGAGCTGTTTTTT
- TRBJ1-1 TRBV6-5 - CASSYRGVAFF TGTGCCAGCAGTTACCGGGGAGTAGCTTTCTTT
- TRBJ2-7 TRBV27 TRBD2 CASSLYPSGSDEQYF TGTGCCAGCAGTTTATATCCTAGCGGGAGCGACGAGCAGTACTTC
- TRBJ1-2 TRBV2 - CASSLAGAGYTF TGTGCCAGCAGTCTAGCTGGGGCTGGCTACACCTTC
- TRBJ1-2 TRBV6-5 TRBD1 CASRPGTAYGYTF TGTGCCAGCAGACCCGGGACAGCCTATGGCTACACCTTC
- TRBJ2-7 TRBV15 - CATSRDLGGAYEQYF TGTGCCACCAGCAGAGATTTGGGGGGAGCCTACGAGCAGTACTTC
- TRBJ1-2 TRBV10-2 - CASSANPRGDYGYTF TGCGCCAGCAGTGCCAACCCCAGGGGCGACTATGGCTACACCTTC
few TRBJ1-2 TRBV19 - CASSISGLNYGYTF TGTGCCAGTAGTATATCGGGACTGAACTATGGCTACACCTTC
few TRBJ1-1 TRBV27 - CASSSKRGLTEAFF TGTGCCAGCAGTTCGAAGCGGGGGCTCACTGAAGCTTTCTTT
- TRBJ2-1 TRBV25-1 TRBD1 CASSEQGAKYEQFF TGTGCCAGCAGTGAGCAGGGGGCAAAGTATGAGCAGTTCTTC